This TCR beta chain was sequenced in a study of blood T cells in healthy people across ages. Study-level results: Unsorted PBMC material precluded a definitive naive versus antigen-experienced comparison.

As regards this clonotype: Its antigen is unknown.

Trimming stripped 3 bases from V and 4 bases from J, with 15 bases between. The germline V gene encodes CDR1 MNHEY and CDR2 SVGAGI. There are 16 residues in the CDR3. Sample-barcoded 5' priming and a J-beta primer mix drove a second PCR of about 6 to 12 cycles. From the 5' RACE reads, TCRdb called clonotypes with MiXCR, one entry per CDR3 protein. Altogether around 1,500,000 distinct CDR3 sequences are present, 28% being singletons, with the ten largest covering over 7%. Sequenced sample: blood. This chain connects TRBV6-5 to TRBJ2-2, with unresolved D. The TCR originated in a woman in her twenties or thirties in good health. The chain's CDR3 is CASSYRAGVSTGELFF. The CDR3 coding sequence is TGTGCCAGCAGTTATCGGGCCGGTGTGTCCACCGGGGAGCTGTTTTTT.